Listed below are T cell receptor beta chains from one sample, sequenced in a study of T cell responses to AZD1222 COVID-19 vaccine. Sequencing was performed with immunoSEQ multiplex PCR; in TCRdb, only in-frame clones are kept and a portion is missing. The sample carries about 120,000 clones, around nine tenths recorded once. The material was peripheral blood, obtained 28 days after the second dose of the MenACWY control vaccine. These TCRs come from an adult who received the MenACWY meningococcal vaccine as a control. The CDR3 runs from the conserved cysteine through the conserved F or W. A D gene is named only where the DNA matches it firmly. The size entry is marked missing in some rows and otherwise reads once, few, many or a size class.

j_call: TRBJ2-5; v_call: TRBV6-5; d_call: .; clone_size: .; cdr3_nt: TGTGCCATTGGAGGGGGGTGGGAGACCCAGTACTTC; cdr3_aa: CAIGGGWETQYF
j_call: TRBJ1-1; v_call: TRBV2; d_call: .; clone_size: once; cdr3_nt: TGTGCCAGCAGTCAGGACGGGAACACTGAAGCTTTCTTT; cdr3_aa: CASSQDGNTEAFF
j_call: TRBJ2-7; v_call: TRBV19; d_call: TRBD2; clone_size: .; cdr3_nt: TGTGCCAGTAGAGCTAGCGGCACCTACGAGCAGTACTTC; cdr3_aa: CASRASGTYEQYF
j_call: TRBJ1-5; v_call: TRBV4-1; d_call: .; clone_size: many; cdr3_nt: TGCGCCAGCAGCCAATTCGCAGGGTCCAATCAGCCCCAGCATTTT; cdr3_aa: CASSQFAGSNQPQHF
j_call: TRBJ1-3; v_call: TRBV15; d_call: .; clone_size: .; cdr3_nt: TGTGCCACCAGCAGAGATATCGAGTTCTCTGGAAACACCATATATTTT; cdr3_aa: CATSRDIEFSGNTIYF
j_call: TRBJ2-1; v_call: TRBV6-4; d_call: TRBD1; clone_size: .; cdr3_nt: TGTGCCAGCAGCGCCGACAGGGTCCAGGGCAATGAGCAGTTCTTC; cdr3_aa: CASSADRVQGNEQFF
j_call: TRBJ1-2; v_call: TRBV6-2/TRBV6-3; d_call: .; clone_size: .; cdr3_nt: TGTGCCAGCAGTCCCGGGCTAGGCTACACCTTC; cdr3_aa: CASSPGLGYTF
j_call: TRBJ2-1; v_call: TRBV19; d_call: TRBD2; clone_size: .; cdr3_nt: TGTGCCAGTAGTACAGGACTAAGCGGGAGGTACAATGAGCAGTTCTTC; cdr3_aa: CASSTGLSGRYNEQFF
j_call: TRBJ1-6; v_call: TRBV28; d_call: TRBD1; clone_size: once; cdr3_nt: TGTGCCATCCTAGAGGCCGGGACAGGGAGTACGCCCCTCCACTTT; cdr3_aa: CAILEAGTGSTPLHF
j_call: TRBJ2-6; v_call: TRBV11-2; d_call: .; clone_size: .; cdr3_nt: TGTGCCAGCAGCCCGGCGGCCTCTGGGGCCAACGTCCTGACTTTC; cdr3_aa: CASSPAASGANVLTF
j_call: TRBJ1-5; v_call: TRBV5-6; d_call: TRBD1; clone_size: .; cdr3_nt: TGTGCCAGCAGCCTGACAGGGAGCGCCCGCCCCCAGCATTTT; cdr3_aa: CASSLTGSARPQHF
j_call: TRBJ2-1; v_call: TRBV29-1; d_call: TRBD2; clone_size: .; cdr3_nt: TGCAGCGGAGGACTAGCGGGATCCTACAATGAGCAGTTCTTC; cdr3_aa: CSGGLAGSYNEQFF
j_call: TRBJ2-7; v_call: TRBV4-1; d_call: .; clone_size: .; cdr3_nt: TGCGCCAGCAGCCTTTATCAGGGCGGGGAGCAGTACTTC; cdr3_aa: CASSLYQGGEQYF
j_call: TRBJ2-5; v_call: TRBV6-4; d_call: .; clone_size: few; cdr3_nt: TGTGCCAGCAGCAGGGATGGTCAAGAGACCCAGTACTTC; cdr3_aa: CASSRDGQETQYF
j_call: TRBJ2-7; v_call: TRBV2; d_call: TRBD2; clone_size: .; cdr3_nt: TGTGCCAGCAGGATGGCCGTCGGGACTAGCGAGTACGAGCAGTACTTC; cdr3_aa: CASRMAVGTSEYEQYF
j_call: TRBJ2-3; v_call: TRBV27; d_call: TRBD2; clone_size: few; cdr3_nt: TGTGCCAGCAGTCCCGGGACTAGCGGGAGAAGGTCAGATACGCAGTATTTT; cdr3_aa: CASSPGTSGRRSDTQYF
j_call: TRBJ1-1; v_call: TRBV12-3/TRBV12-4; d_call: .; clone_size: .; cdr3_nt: TGTGCCAGCAGTTTTCTCGGGGACGCTGAAGCTTTCTTT; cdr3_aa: CASSFLGDAEAFF
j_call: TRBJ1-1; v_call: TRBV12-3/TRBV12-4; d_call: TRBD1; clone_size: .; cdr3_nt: TGTGCCAGCAGGACAGGGGGGGACACTGAAGCTTTCTTT; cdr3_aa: CASRTGGDTEAFF
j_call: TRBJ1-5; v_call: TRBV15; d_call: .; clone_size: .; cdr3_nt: TGTGCCACCAGCAGTTGGTCGGGGGGCTCGGCTCAGCCCCAGCATTTT; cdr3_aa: CATSSWSGGSAQPQHF
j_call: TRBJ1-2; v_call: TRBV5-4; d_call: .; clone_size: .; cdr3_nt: TGTGCCAGCAGCTTGTGGGGACCCAACTATGGCTACACCTTC; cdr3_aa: CASSLWGPNYGYTF
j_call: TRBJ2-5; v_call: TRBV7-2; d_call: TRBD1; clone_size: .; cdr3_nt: TGTGCCAGCAGCCCACAGGGGGAGACCCAGTACTTC; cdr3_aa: CASSPQGETQYF
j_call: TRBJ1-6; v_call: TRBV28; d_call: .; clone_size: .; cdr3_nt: TGTGCCAGCAGTAGGACAGCCGCCAGTTATAATTCACCCCTCCACTTT; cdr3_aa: CASSRTAASYNSPLHF
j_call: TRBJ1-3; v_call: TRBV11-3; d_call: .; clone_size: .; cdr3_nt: TGTGCCAGCAGCTTAGTCCGAGTGGACACCATATATTTT; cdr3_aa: CASSLVRVDTIYF
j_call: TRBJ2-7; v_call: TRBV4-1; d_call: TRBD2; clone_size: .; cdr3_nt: TGCGCCAGCAGCCAAGATGCGCTTAGCGGGAGGTCGGTAATGTACGAGCAGTACTTC; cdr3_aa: CASSQDALSGRSVMYEQYF
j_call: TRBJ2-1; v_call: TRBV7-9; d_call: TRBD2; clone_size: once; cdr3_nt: TGTGCCAGCAGCTTATCTAGCGGGGGGATTAAAAATGAGCAGTTCTTC; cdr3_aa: CASSLSSGGIKNEQFF
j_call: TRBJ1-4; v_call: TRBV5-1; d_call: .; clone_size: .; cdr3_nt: TGCGCCAGCGTCCGGGACTTAGATGGAAAACTGTTTTTT; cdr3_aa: CASVRDLDGKLFF
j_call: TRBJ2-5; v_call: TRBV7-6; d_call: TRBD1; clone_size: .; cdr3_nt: TGTGCCAGCAGCTTAAGACAGGGAGCCCTTCAAGAGACCCAGTACTTC; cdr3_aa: CASSLRQGALQETQYF
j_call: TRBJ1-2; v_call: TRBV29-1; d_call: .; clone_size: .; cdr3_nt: TGCAGCGTTGAGCCCTATGGCTACACCTTC; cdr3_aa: CSVEPYGYTF
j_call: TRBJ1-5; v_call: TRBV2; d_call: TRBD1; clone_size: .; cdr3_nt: TGTGCCAGCACCGAATCGAGGACAGGGGAAGGTCAGCCCCAGCATTTT; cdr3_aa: CASTESRTGEGQPQHF
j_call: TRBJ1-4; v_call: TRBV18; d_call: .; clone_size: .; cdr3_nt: TGTGCCAGCTCACCAGTGGTGGGGTCTAAACTGTTTTTT; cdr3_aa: CASSPVVGSKLFF
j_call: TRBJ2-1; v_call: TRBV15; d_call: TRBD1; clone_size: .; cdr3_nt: TGTGCCACCAGCGGAAACGTGGGACAGGGCCCCTACAATGAGCAGTTCTTC; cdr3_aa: CATSGNVGQGPYNEQFF
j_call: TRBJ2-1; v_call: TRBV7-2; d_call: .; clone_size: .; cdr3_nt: TGTGCCAGCAGCTTCCACCTAGCGGAGCAGTTCTTC; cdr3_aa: CASSFHLAEQFF
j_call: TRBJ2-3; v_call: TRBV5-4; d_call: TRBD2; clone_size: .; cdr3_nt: TGTGCCAGCAGCTTGGGCGGGAGAGGGTCAGATACGCAGTATTTT; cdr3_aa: CASSLGGRGSDTQYF
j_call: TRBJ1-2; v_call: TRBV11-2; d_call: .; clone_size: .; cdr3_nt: TGTGCCAGCAGCTTAACTTCTGCGTCATATGGCTACACCTTC; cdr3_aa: CASSLTSASYGYTF
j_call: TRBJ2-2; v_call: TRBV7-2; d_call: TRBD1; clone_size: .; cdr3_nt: TGTGCCAGCAGCTTTAAGGGACAGGGCTCTGGGGAGCTGTTTTTT; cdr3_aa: CASSFKGQGSGELFF
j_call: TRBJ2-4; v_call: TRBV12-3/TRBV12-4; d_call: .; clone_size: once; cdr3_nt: TGTGCCAGCAGTCCCGGTGTAAACATTCAGTACTTC; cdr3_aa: CASSPGVNIQYF
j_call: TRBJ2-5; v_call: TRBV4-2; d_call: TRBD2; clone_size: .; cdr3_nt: TGTGCCAGCAGCCCGCCTGGGACTAGCTCAGAGACCCAGTACTTC; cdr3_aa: CASSPPGTSSETQYF
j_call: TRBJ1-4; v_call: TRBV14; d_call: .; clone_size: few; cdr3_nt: TGTGCCAGCAGCCAAGATCCAGGGTTGCCTGAAAAACTGTTTTTT; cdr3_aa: CASSQDPGLPEKLFF
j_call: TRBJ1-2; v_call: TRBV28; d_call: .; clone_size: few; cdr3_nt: TGTGCCAGCAGTTTATATGTGACAGCGCATGGCTACACCTTC; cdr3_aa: CASSLYVTAHGYTF
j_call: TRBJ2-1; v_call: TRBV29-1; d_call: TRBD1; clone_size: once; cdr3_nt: TGCAGCGCCCAGGACAGGGGGTTAGGTGAGCAGTTCTTC; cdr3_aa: CSAQDRGLGEQFF
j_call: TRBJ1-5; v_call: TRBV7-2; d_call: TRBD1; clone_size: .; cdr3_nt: TGTGCCAGCAGCTTAGGGACAGGAGACAATCAGCCCCAGCATTTT; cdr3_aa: CASSLGTGDNQPQHF
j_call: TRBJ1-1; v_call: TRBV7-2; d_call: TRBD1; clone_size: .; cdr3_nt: TGTGCCAGCAGCTTAGGCAGGGGGCAAGGTGAAGCTTTCTTT; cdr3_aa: CASSLGRGQGEAFF
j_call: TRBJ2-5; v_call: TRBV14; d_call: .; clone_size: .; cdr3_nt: TGTGCCAGCTCAAGGGGCTTTGGGGAGACCCAGTACTTC; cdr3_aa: CASSRGFGETQYF
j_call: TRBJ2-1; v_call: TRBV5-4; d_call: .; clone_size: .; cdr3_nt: TGTGCCAGCAGCCAGACTCTTCATCGGGATGAGCAGTTCTTC; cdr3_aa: CASSQTLHRDEQFF